This TCR beta chain was sequenced for a study of cytomegalovirus exposure and HLA in healthy donors. Study-wide results and caveats: A missense variant in DCLRE1C was later tied to TCR beta V- and J-gene trimming. In terms of immune exposure information, only CMV serostatus was available.

Germline V CDR1 and CDR2: SGHRS, YFSETQ. The CDR3 spans 15 residues. Trimming removed 2 bases at V and 5 bases at J, with 17 bases between. Details on this clone: Its antigen is undetermined.

Researchers ran the PCR with 60 Vbeta and 13 Jbeta primers. TCRdb's table, derived via immunoSEQ multiplex PCR, lists solely in-frame clones and lacks some. The sample lists about 180,000 clones, around three quarters occurring once. This TCR was sampled from a middle-aged man in good health and CMV-seronegative. The chain couples TRBV5-1 to TRBJ2-7; D may be TRBD2 (5 bases). The specimen sequenced was PBMCs. The CDR3: CASSFSVTAGDEQYF. For the CDR3, the DNA is TGCGCCAGCAGCTTCTCAGTCACCGCCGGGGACGAGCAGTACTTC.